Listed below are T cell receptor beta chains from one sample, sequenced in a study of early T cells in non-severe SARS-CoV-2 infection. MiXCR was run by TCRdb on the 5' RACE reads, yielding one entry per CDR3 protein. The sample gives 83,000 or so distinct CDR3 sequences, more than 9% of which show up once; approximately 8% is in the top ten. The sample in question was whole blood, obtained at baseline. These receptors were taken from an adult who was a healthcare worker with PCR-confirmed SARS-CoV-2 infection or an uninfected control (not recorded which). Both conserved end residues are part of each CDR3. A D gene is named only where the DNA matches it firmly. The size entry is marked missing in some rows and otherwise reads once, few, many or a size class.

CDR3aa	CDR3nt	d_gene	v_gene	abundance	j_gene
CASSDHEQFF	TGTGCCAGCAGTGACCATGAGCAGTTCTTC	.	TRBV25-1	many	TRBJ2-1
CASSWDRPSTDTQYF	TGTGCCAGCAGTTGGGACAGACCTAGCACAGATACGCAGTATTTT	TRBD1	TRBV12-3/TRBV12-4	.	TRBJ2-3
CASSLAGGWETQYF	TGTGCCAGCAGTTTAGCAGGGGGGTGGGAGACCCAGTACTTC	.	TRBV28	.	TRBJ2-5
CASSLGGGGSLNEQFF	TGCGCCAGCAGCTTGGGTGGTGGCGGGAGTCTGAATGAGCAGTTCTTC	TRBD2	TRBV5-1	few	TRBJ2-1
CASSQEGRSAGVPGHEQYF	TGTGCCAGCAGCCAAGAAGGTCGCAGTGCCGGGGTTCCAGGCCACGAGCAGTACTTC	.	TRBV4-2	.	TRBJ2-7
CASSLEVRERRNEQFF	TGTGCCAGCAGCTTAGAAGTGCGGGAGAGGAGAAATGAGCAGTTCTTC	TRBD2	TRBV7-6	few	TRBJ2-1
CASSPGLTEAFF	TGCGCCAGCAGCCCTGGACTGACTGAAGCTTTCTTT	.	TRBV5-1	.	TRBJ1-1
CASSTIPRDSSSYNEQFF	TGTGCCAGTAGTACTATTCCCCGGGACAGTAGCTCCTACAATGAGCAGTTCTTC	TRBD1	TRBV19	many	TRBJ2-1
CASSQVAVRGYYEQYF	TGTGCCAGCAGCCAAGTTGCGGTTCGGGGGTACTACGAGCAGTACTTC	.	TRBV3-1	few	TRBJ2-7
CASRQAGEAKNIQYF	TGTGCCAGTAGGCAAGCGGGAGAAGCCAAAAACATTCAGTACTTC	TRBD2	TRBV19	.	TRBJ2-4
CASSEATSGKGEQFF	TGTGCCAGCAGTGAAGCGACTAGCGGGAAAGGTGAGCAGTTCTTC	TRBD2	TRBV2	.	TRBJ2-1
CASSPTAGALTDTQYF	TGTGCCAGTAGTCCCACAGCGGGAGCACTCACAGATACGCAGTATTTT	TRBD2	TRBV19	many	TRBJ2-3
CSAFLGTEQYF	TGCAGTGCTTTCCTCGGGACCGAGCAGTACTTC	.	TRBV20-1	many	TRBJ2-7
CASSGIGGIAVNEQFF	TGTGCCAGCAGTGGAATAGGGGGGATAGCGGTCAATGAGCAGTTCTTC	.	TRBV25-1	many	TRBJ2-1
CASSSQTLLAGVDEQYF	TGTGCCAGCAGTTCCCAAACCCTACTAGCGGGAGTTGACGAGCAGTACTTC	TRBD2	TRBV27	many	TRBJ2-7
CASSLGPGVAEQFF	TGTGCCAGCAGCTTAGGTCCCGGGGTGGCTGAGCAGTTCTTC	.	TRBV11-2	few	TRBJ2-1
CASRGGAGVSSDTQYF	TGTGCCAGCAGGGGGGGAGCGGGAGTCTCGTCGGATACGCAGTATTTT	TRBD2	TRBV6-6	few	TRBJ2-3
CASSYSRGDLREVYF	TGTGCCAGCAGTTACTCCCGTGGAGACCTAAGGGAGGTGTACTTC	.	TRBV6-5	many	TRBJ2-7
CASSARLATVMGNTGELFF	TGTGCCAGCAGCGCCCGACTAGCGACGGTGATGGGGAACACCGGGGAGCTGTTTTTT	TRBD2	TRBV14	many	TRBJ2-2
CASRRGQGQETQYF	TGCGCCAGCAGGAGGGGACAGGGGCAAGAGACCCAGTACTTC	TRBD1	TRBV10-2	.	TRBJ2-5
CAISESGTTNQPQHF	TGTGCCATCAGTGAATCCGGGACTACCAATCAGCCCCAGCATTTT	.	TRBV10-3	many	TRBJ1-5
CAIRSSGSAYEQYF	TGTGCCATCAGATCTAGCGGGTCCGCCTACGAGCAGTACTTC	TRBD2	TRBV10-3	many	TRBJ2-7
CASRSRQEAFF	TGTGCCAGCAGGTCCCGACAGGAAGCTTTCTTT	.	TRBV6-5	few	TRBJ1-1
CASSLAQGLAAYNEQFF	TGTGCCAGCAGCTTAGCCCAGGGACTAGCGGCCTACAATGAGCAGTTCTTC	TRBD2	TRBV7-6	.	TRBJ2-1
CASSQLAGIYNEQFF	TGTGCCAGCAGCCAATTAGCGGGGATATACAATGAGCAGTTCTTC	TRBD2	TRBV11-2	many	TRBJ2-1
CATSRVTGHETQYF	TGTGCCACCAGCAGGGTTACAGGGCACGAGACCCAGTACTTC	.	TRBV15	.	TRBJ2-5
CASSSRGNSPLHF	TGTGCCAGCTCATCCCGGGGGAATTCACCCCTCCACTTT	.	TRBV12-3/TRBV12-4	few	TRBJ1-6
CASTPDGFVVDTQYF	TGTGCCAGCACCCCGGACGGGTTCGTCGTTGATACGCAGTATTTT	.	TRBV12-3/TRBV12-4	.	TRBJ2-3
CASSLKMAGELFF	TGTGCCAGCAGCTTAAAGATGGCCGGGGAGCTGTTTTTT	.	TRBV7-2	.	TRBJ2-2
CASSFHPQETQYF	TGTGCCAGCAGTTTCCACCCTCAAGAGACCCAGTACTTC	.	TRBV27	.	TRBJ2-5
CASTGQQETQYF	TGTGCCAGCACGGGGCAGCAAGAGACCCAGTACTTC	.	TRBV2	few	TRBJ2-5
CASSIRTSGRTDTQYF	TGTGCCAGCAGCATAAGGACTAGCGGGAGGACAGATACGCAGTATTTT	TRBD2	TRBV5-8	many	TRBJ2-3
CASSPPRFPNEQYF	TGTGCCAGCTCACCCCCCAGGTTCCCTAACGAGCAGTACTTC	.	TRBV18	many	TRBJ2-7
CASRRGTSGRANEQFF	TGTGCCAGCAGACGAGGGACTAGCGGGAGGGCCAATGAGCAGTTCTTC	TRBD2	TRBV6-6	once	TRBJ2-1
CSAPGRGFSYNEQFF	TGCAGTGCCCCCGGGAGGGGGTTCTCCTACAATGAGCAGTTCTTC	TRBD2	TRBV20-1	few	TRBJ2-1
CASSSSGTAYEQYF	TGTGCCAGCAGCTCCTCCGGGACAGCCTACGAGCAGTACTTC	TRBD1	TRBV7-9	few	TRBJ2-7
CASSPPGQGYSYEQYF	TGTGCCAGCAGTCCCCCAGGGCAGGGGTACTCCTACGAGCAGTACTTC	.	TRBV28	few	TRBJ2-7
CASSLNQHAYTF	TGTGCCAGCAGCTTAAACCAGCACGCCTACACCTTC	.	TRBV7-2	.	TRBJ1-2
CASSPGHRLDEQYF	TGTGCCAGCAGCCCGGGACACCGCCTAGACGAGCAGTACTTC	.	TRBV7-9	.	TRBJ2-7
CAWNRATKDYGYTF	TGTGCCTGGAATAGGGCCACAAAGGACTATGGCTACACCTTC	.	TRBV30	few	TRBJ1-2
CASSRGEREKETQYF	TGTGCCAGCTCACGAGGAGAGCGGGAGAAGGAGACCCAGTACTTC	TRBD2	TRBV18	few	TRBJ2-5
CASSLNTGGGSIQYF	TGTGCCAGCAGTCTAAACACAGGGGGAGGTTCCATTCAGTACTTC	TRBD1	TRBV6-2/TRBV6-3	many	TRBJ2-4
CAIRDQGWKLFF	TGTGCCATCAGGGATCAGGGGTGGAAACTGTTTTTT	.	TRBV10-3	.	TRBJ1-4
CASSTRTSGGGELFF	TGTGCCAGCAGTACACGGACTAGCGGGGGCGGGGAGCTGTTTTTT	TRBD2	TRBV12-3/TRBV12-4	.	TRBJ2-2
CATSRGGIGRTYEQYF	TGTGCCACCAGCAGAGGGGGCATTGGAAGGACCTACGAGCAGTACTTC	.	TRBV15	few	TRBJ2-7
CSAIAGYNEQFF	TGCAGTGCTATAGCGGGGTACAATGAGCAGTTCTTC	TRBD2	TRBV20-1	many	TRBJ2-1
CASLGQNNSPLHF	TGTGCCAGCCTCGGACAGAATAATTCACCCCTCCACTTT	.	TRBV28	few	TRBJ1-6
CASSARLAVIYEQYF	TGCGCCAGCAGCGCGCGACTAGCGGTAATCTACGAGCAGTACTTC	TRBD2	TRBV4-1	many	TRBJ2-7
CASSHIGTENSPLHF	TGTGCCAGCAGCCACATAGGGACTGAGAATTCACCCCTCCACTTT	.	TRBV3-1	many	TRBJ1-6
CASSTGFETQYF	TGTGCCAGCTCAACAGGGTTCGAGACCCAGTACTTC	.	TRBV18	.	TRBJ2-5
CASSGLQVAGGVYNEQFF	TGTGCCAGCAGTGGCCTGCAAGTAGCGGGAGGGGTCTACAATGAGCAGTTCTTC	TRBD2	TRBV6-5	.	TRBJ2-1
CASSQDPGTSSNEQYF	TGTGCCAGCAGCCAAGATCCCGGGACTAGCTCGAACGAGCAGTACTTC	TRBD2	TRBV4-2	few	TRBJ2-7